Listed here are 6 T cell receptor beta chains from one sample, sequenced in a study of T-cell reconstitution after alpha-beta-depleted transplantation in children. Preparation of the TCRbeta library involved a method that used unique molecular identifiers. TCRdb analysed the PCR reads with MiXCR anew, one entry per CDR3 protein. Of hundreds of thousands of distinct CDR3 sequences in the sample, about 10% were seen once. This sample comprised PBMCs from the stem cell graft donor, obtained from the stem cell graft. The source is a human donor who donated a stem cell graft to a child with acute myeloid leukemia.

This clonotype appeared a few times. The chain couples TRBV20-1 to TRBJ2-2; 7 bases map to TRBD2. This CDR3 spans 16 amino acids. Germline values: CDR1 DFQATT, CDR2 SNEGSKA (reference sequence). V lost 0 bases to trimming and J lost 1 base; unmatched junction nucleotides: 5. The CDR3 loop reads CSARDTLAMNTGELFF. As DNA, the CDR3 is TGCAGTGCTAGAGATACACTAGCGATGAACACCGGGGAGCTGTTTTTT.

J is TRBJ2-7 and V is TRBV4-2; possibly TRBD2 for D (6 bases). The CDR3 extends over 17 amino acids. The germline CDR1 and CDR2 sequences are LGHNA and YNFKEQ. V was clipped by 0 bases and J by 3 bases, with 18 bases between them. The CDR3 nucleotides are TGTGCCAGCAGCCAAGAGGAACTGAGGGACTTTCGCTACGAGCAGTACTTC. As protein: CASSQEELRDFRYEQYF.

Only a few counts were recorded for this clonotype. The genes are TRBV9 and TRBJ2-3; 8 nucleotides line up with TRBD2. Germline V gene sequence: CDR1 SGDLS, CDR2 YYNGEE. CDR3 length: 15 residues. V lost 0 bases, J lost 4 bases, and 4 bases stayed unmatched. The CDR3 here is CASSVAGGIADTQYF. DNA of the CDR3: TGTGCCAGCAGCGTAGCGGGAGGGATAGCAGATACGCAGTATTTT. Full variable domain (missing parts from reference TRBV9 and TRBJ2-3): DSGVTQTPKHLITATGQRVTLRCSPRSGDLSVYWYQQSLDQGLQFLIQYYNGEERAKGNILERFSAQQFPDLHSELNLSSLELGDSALYFCASSVAGGIADTQYFGPGTRLTVL.

There are many counts of this clonotype. DNA for the CDR3: TGTGCCAGCAGGGGGACGCTGGGGGTTTATGGCTACACCTTC. It specifies CASRGTLGVYGYTF. The chain recombines TRBV12-3 or TRBV12-4 with TRBJ1-2, with D perhaps matching TRBD1 (5 bases). V was shortened by 6 bases and J by 5 bases, with 16 bases between the two germline ends. The CDR3 is 14 residues long.

The rearrangement joins TRBV9 to TRBJ2-7; tentatively, D is TRBD1 or TRBD2 (6 bases each). CDR1 is SGDLS and CDR2 is YYNGEE in the germline V gene. The CDR3 consists of 14 residues. V was pared by 4 bases and J by 5 bases, with 16 bases between. Here the CDR3 DNA reads TGTGCCAGCAGCCTAGGGGGGAGATTGGACGAGCAGTACTTC. Protein: CASSLGGRLDEQYF.

The V and J genes are TRBV20-1 and TRBJ2-1; weak D call: TRBD2 (6 bases). This CDR3 has 14 residues. The ends were cut back, 5 bases at V and 6 bases at J, with 17 bases in the middle. CDR1 is DFQATT and CDR2 is SNEGSKA in the germline V gene (reference sequence). The CDR3 coding sequence is TGCAGTGCTTACCCCGGGAGAAATCCCAATGAGCAGTTCTTC. Its translation: CSAYPGRNPNEQFF.